A selection of T cell receptor beta chains follows, all from one sample in a study of CD8+CD57+ T cells in acquired aplastic anemia. TCRdb called the reads again in MiXCR, with one record for every CDR3 protein. The sample consists of around 190,000 distinct CDR3 sequences, 45% to 60% of them appearing once. Sequenced sample: sorted CD4+, CD8+, or CD8+CD57+ T cells (not recorded which) from PBMCs. The receptor set was obtained from a human donor with aplastic anemia. Each CDR3 is given without its conserved first and last residue. Only some rows state a clone size, as once, few, many or a class for expanded clones.

many,TRBJ2-6,TRBV25-1,ASSPDTAGANVLT
NA,TRBJ2-5,TRBV20-1,SASPGGRETQY
NA,TRBJ1-5,TRBV7-8,ASGETGSNQPQH
few,TRBJ2-3,TRBV27,ASSLAGRADTQY
NA,TRBJ2-1,TRBV19,ANSGLNEQF
many,TRBJ1-1,TRBV6-1,ASSLKRGDTEAF
few,TRBJ1-3,TRBV27,ASRPQGRGTPLY
NA,TRBJ1-2,TRBV11-1,ASSLALREPNYGYT
many,TRBJ2-3,TRBV11-2,ASSPTFTSGASTDTQY
NA,TRBJ2-7,TRBV7-6,ASSSRDTPSYEQY
NA,TRBJ1-2,TRBV2,ASRGSTTNYGYT
NA,TRBJ2-7,TRBV7-8,ASSITSGRPSEQY
NA,TRBJ2-7,TRBV2,ASSDMVLDGNYEQY
NA,TRBJ2-7,TRBV10-3,AIKDTDSYEQY
many,TRBJ1-2,TRBV9,ASSVGGTGNYGYT
NA,TRBJ1-2,TRBV20-1,SARERYGCT
many,TRBJ2-1,TRBV2,ASRGGQGAYNEQF
NA,TRBJ1-1,TRBV7-2,ASSLVGRASEAF
NA,TRBJ1-6,TRBV19,ASSIAGPGNSPLH
many,TRBJ2-3,TRBV4-2,ASSQDLVSTDTQY
NA,TRBJ1-6,TRBV15,ATSREGFSLH
few,TRBJ1-1,TRBV15,ATSKNRPGILNTEAF
many,TRBJ1-3,TRBV15,ATSRDMGNGNTIY
NA,TRBJ2-7,TRBV10-3,AISEKSYEQY
NA,TRBJ1-2,TRBV29-1,SVEGGTADYGYT
NA,TRBJ1-2,TRBV24-1,ATSDPTGAIYGYT
once,TRBJ1-5,TRBV7-9,ASNERFDQPQH
NA,TRBJ1-1,TRBV7-3,ASSAYPGTVPYTEAF
NA,TRBJ2-7,TRBV7-8,ASSRGTEQY
NA,TRBJ2-7,TRBV10-1,ASRTIGTLGIYEQY
NA,TRBJ2-7,TRBV3-1,ASSHRQDSYEQY
NA,TRBJ1-3,TRBV15,ATSGAYSGNTIY
NA,TRBJ1-2,TRBV15,ATSRDHEVVGDGYT
NA,TRBJ1-4,TRBV15,ATSRDRGGEKLF
NA,TRBJ1-1,TRBV5-1,ASSLERVGWTEAF
NA,TRBJ1-6,TRBV9,ASRGDNSPLH
many,TRBJ2-1,TRBV20-1,SAEGASNEQF
many,TRBJ2-3,TRBV5-4,ASRFLAGTGPDTQY
once,TRBJ2-5,TRBV5-5,ASSRILGQETQY
many,TRBJ2-7,TRBV19,ASKKMDTSYEQY
NA,TRBJ2-1,TRBV2,ASSEAGGRYNEQF
many,TRBJ2-3,TRBV9,ASSAWDSSTDTQY
few,TRBJ1-5,TRBV10-3,AISDPPGQGSQPQH
NA,TRBJ1-1,TRBV4-2,ASSPRGAGPSNTEAF